This is a list of T cell receptor beta chains from one sample in a study of T cells after yellow fever vaccination. TCRdb fed the 5' RACE reads into MiXCR, producing one record per CDR3 protein. The profile shows under 300,000 distinct CDR3 sequences, 10% to 15% of them singletons. The sequenced sample was CD4+ T cells sorted from PBMCs, obtained 45 days after the yellow fever booster vaccination. The receptor source for this set is a man aged 25 to 45 who received the YFV17D yellow fever vaccine. The CDR3 runs from the conserved cysteine through the conserved F or W. D genes are given only for firm matches. Clone size is stated in some rows and not others, as once, few, many or a class when expanded.

>.|.|TRBV27|TRBJ2-5
CATEGGLGGQETQYF
TGTGCCACGGAGGGGGGATTGGGCGGTCAAGAGACCCAGTACTTC
>.|few|TRBV12-3/TRBV12-4|TRBJ2-7
CASTPSGRGEQYF
TGTGCCAGCACCCCCTCCGGCCGGGGGGAGCAGTACTTC
>.|.|TRBV3-1|TRBJ2-5
CASSQDTETQYF
TGTGCCAGCAGCCAAGATACAGAGACCCAGTACTTC
>TRBD1|few|TRBV28|TRBJ2-2
CASSPGGPTGELFF
TGTGCCAGCAGCCCAGGGGGTCCCACCGGGGAGCTGTTTTTT
>TRBD1|few|TRBV20-1|TRBJ1-5
CSARPGTGKPQHF
TGCAGTGCTAGACCCGGGACAGGCAAGCCCCAGCATTTT
>.|.|TRBV25-1|TRBJ1-1
CASSQGEYTEAFF
TGTGCCAGCAGTCAAGGCGAATACACTGAAGCTTTCTTT
>.|few|TRBV5-1|TRBJ2-1
CASSLVGGGHNEQFF
TGCGCCAGCAGCTTGGTTGGAGGGGGCCACAATGAGCAGTTCTTC
>.|many|TRBV12-3/TRBV12-4|TRBJ1-6
CASSLGSSYNSPLHF
TGTGCCAGCAGTTTAGGATCCTCCTATAATTCACCCCTCCACTTT
>.|.|TRBV5-1|TRBJ2-3
CASSSGLRTDTQYF
TGCGCCAGCAGCTCCGGACTGCGCACAGATACGCAGTATTTT
>TRBD1|few|TRBV24-1|TRBJ2-2
CATQGQGPQGTNTGELFF
TGTGCCACCCAGGGACAGGGGCCCCAAGGTACGAACACCGGGGAGCTGTTTTTT
>.|few|TRBV9|TRBJ2-1
CASSGTNPSYNEQFF
TGTGCCAGCAGCGGTACTAACCCCTCCTACAATGAGCAGTTCTTC
>.|.|TRBV12-3/TRBV12-4|TRBJ2-5
CASSLKVGGTQYF
TGTGCCAGCAGTTTAAAAGTCGGCGGGACCCAGTACTTC
>.|many|TRBV6-5|TRBJ2-3
CASSYGNSHTDTQYF
TGTGCCAGCAGTTATGGGAACAGCCACACAGATACGCAGTATTTT
>.|.|TRBV4-3|TRBJ2-1
CASSQDIRPRENEQFF
TGCGCCAGCAGCCAAGATATCAGACCCAGGGAAAATGAGCAGTTCTTC
>.|many|TRBV7-8|TRBJ2-4
CASSLAIGVGGGIQYF
TGTGCCAGCAGCTTAGCAATAGGGGTCGGGGGTGGCATTCAGTACTTC